These 3 T cell receptor beta chains were sequenced from one sample in a study of blood T cells in healthy people across ages. PCR was performed a second time for about 7 to 11 cycles using a sample-barcoded 5' primer and a J-beta primer mix. TCRdb re-analysed the 5' RACE reads in MiXCR, keeping a single row per CDR3 protein. The repertoire holds roughly 1.7 million distinct CDR3 sequences, with approximately 32% as singletons. Sequencing was done on a sample of blood. These receptors were collected from a woman aged 25-40 years in good health.

This clonotype was counted between two and nine times. Its ends do not fully match the called genes, so a read error is possible. The chain combines TRBV5-1 with TRBJ2-3, with 7 bases matching TRBD2. Germline CDR1 and CDR2: SGHRS and YFSETQ. CDR3 length equals 16 residues. The DNA for the CDR3 is TGTGCCAGCAGTTTAGCGGCGGGAGCTAGCACAGATACGCAGTATTTT. Amino acid sequence: CASSLAAGASTDTQYF.

This chain connects TRBV3-1 to TRBJ2-4; D is possibly TRBD1 (6 bases). Germline V gene data show CDR1 as LGHDT and CDR2 as YNNKEL (reference sequence). Trimming shortened V by 1 base and J by 15 bases, and 22 bases separated the two germline ends. The CDR3 loop spans 15 amino acids. The CDR3 DNA reads as TGTGCCAGCAGCCAAGGAACAGGGATCTACTACGAGCTGTACTTC. Its translation is CASSQGTGIYYELYF.

The rearrangement uses TRBV9 and TRBJ1-2; 8 bases fit TRBD1. Germline CDR1 is SGDLS and CDR2 is YYNGEE. This CDR3 has 17 residues. Unmatched junction bases numbered 10, after V lost 3 bases and J lost 0 bases. DNA of the CDR3: TGTGCCAGCAGCGCTCAAACCGACAGGGGATCTAACTATGGCTACACCTTC. Its translation is CASSAQTDRGSNYGYTF.